This record covers a single TCR beta chain. The antigen remains undetermined. The data were obtained in a study of cytomegalovirus exposure and HLA in healthy donors. Study outcomes and limitations: Confirmation in vitro established that a few CMV-associated chains were specific for CMV antigens.

PCR primers comprised 60 Vbeta and 13 Jbeta primers. Profiled with immunoSEQ multiplex PCR; TCRdb holds only in-frame clones, not every one. Here the sample spans approximately 150,000 clones, about 80% being singletons. At collection, donors were nominally healthy, but unrecorded immune exposures were probable. Germline V gene sequence: CDR1 SGHTA, CDR2 FQGTGA. This CDR3 region has 15 residues. V gave up 5 bases and J gave up 0 bases; unmatched junction bases: 3. The chain joins TRBV7-3 to TRBJ2-2; TRBD1 matches 7 bases. The clonotype comes from a man aged 40-50 years in good health and CMV-seropositive. Sequences were obtained from PBMCs. The CDR3 region has the DNA TGTGCCAGCAGCCATGGGACAGCGAACACCGGGGAGCTGTTTTTT. Encoded protein: CASSHGTANTGELFF.